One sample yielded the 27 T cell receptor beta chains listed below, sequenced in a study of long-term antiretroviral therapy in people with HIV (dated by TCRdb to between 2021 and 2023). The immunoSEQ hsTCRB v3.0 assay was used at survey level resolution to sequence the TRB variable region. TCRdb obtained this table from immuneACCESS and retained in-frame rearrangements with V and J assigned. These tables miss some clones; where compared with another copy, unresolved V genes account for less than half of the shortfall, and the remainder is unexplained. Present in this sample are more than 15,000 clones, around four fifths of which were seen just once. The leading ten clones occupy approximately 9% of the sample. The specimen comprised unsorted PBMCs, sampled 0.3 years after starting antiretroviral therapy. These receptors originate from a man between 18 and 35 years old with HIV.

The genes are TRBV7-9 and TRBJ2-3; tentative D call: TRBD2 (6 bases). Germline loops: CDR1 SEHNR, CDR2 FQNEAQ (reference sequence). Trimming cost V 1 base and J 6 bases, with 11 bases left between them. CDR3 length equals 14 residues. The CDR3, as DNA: TGTGCCAGCAGCTTAGATGGGGGGTCTGATACGCAGTATTTT. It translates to CASSLDGGSDTQYF.

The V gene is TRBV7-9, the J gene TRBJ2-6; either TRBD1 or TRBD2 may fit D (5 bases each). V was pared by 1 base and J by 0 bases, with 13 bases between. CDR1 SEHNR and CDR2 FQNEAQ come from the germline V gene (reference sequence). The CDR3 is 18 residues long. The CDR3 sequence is CASSLVPGRISGANVLTF. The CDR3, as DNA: TGTGCCAGCAGCTTAGTGCCAGGGAGAATCTCTGGGGCCAACGTCCTGACTTTC. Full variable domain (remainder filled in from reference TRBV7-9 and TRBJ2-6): DTGVSQNPRHKITKRGQNVTFRCDPISEHNRLYWYRQTLGQGPEFLTYFQNEAQLEKSRLLSDRFSAERPKGSFSTLEIQRTEQGDSAMYLCASSLVPGRISGANVLTFGAGSRLTVL.

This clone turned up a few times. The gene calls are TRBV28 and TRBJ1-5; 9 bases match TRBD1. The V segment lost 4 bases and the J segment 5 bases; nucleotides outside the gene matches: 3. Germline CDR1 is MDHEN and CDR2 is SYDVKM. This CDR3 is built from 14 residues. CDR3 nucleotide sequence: TGTGCCAGCAGTTGGACAGGGGACCATCAGCCCCAGCATTTT. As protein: CASSWTGDHQPQHF.

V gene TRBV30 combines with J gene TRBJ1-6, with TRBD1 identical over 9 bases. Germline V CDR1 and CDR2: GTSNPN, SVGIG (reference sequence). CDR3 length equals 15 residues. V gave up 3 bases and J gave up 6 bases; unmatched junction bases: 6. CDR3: CAWREGTGINSPLHF. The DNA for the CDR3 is TGTGCCTGGAGGGAGGGGACAGGGATTAATTCACCCCTCCACTTT. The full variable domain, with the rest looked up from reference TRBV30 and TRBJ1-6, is SQTIHQWPATLVQPVGSPLSLECTVEGTSNPNLYWYRQAAGRGLQLLFYSVGIGQISSEVPQNLSASRPQDRQFILSSKKLLLSDSGFYLCAWREGTGINSPLHFGNGTRLTVT.

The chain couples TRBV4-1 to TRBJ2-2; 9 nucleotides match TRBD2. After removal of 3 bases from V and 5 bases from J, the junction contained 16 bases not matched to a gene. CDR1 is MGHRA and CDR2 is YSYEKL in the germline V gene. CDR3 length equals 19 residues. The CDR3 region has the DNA TGCGCCAGCAGCCACCCGGGGTGGGCGGGGGGGTCCGTAACCGGGGAGCTGTTTTTT. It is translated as CASSHPGWAGGSVTGELFF.

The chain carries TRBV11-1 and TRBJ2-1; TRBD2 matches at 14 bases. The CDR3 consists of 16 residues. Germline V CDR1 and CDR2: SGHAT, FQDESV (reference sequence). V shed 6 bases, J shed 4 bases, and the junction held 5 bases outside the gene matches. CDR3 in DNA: TGTGCCAGCAGATCCTGGACTAGCGGGGGGTACAATGAGCAGTTCTTC. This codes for CASRSWTSGGYNEQFF.

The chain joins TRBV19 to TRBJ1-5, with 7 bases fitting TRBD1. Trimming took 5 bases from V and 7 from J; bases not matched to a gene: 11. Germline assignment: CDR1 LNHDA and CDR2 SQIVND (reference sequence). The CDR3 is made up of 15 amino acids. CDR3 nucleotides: TGTGCCAGTAGTCTCGATACACAGGGGTACCAGCCCCAGCATTTT. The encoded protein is CASSLDTQGYQPQHF.

The CDR3 here is CATRGATNEKLFF. The CDR3 bases are TGTGCCACCAGGGGGGCAACTAATGAAAAACTGTTTTTT. The chain recombines TRBV28 with TRBJ1-4; TRBD1 matches at 7 bases. Germline assignment: CDR1 MDHEN and CDR2 SYDVKM. The CDR3 has 13 amino acids. With V trimmed by 10 bases and J by 0 bases, 2 bases remained unmatched.

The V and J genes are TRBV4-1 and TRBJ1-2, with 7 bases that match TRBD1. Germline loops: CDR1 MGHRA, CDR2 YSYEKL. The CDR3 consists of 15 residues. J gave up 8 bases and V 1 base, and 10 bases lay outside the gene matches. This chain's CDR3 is CASSQGPGTALGYTF. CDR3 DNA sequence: TGCGCCAGCAGCCAAGGACCCGGGACAGCTTTGGGCTACACCTTC.

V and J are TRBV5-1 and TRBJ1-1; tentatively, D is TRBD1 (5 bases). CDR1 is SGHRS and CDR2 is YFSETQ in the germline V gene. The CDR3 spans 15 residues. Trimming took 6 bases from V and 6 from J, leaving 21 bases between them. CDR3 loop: CASNWDGGLLAEAFF. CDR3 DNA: TGCGCCAGCAATTGGGACGGAGGCTTATTGGCTGAAGCTTTCTTT.

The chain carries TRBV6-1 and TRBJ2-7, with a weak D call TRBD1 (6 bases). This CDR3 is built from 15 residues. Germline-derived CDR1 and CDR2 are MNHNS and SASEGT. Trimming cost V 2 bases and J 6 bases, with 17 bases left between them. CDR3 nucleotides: TGTGCCAGCAGTGAATGGGCAGGGGAGATAACCGAGCAGTACGTC. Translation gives CASSEWAGEITEQYV.

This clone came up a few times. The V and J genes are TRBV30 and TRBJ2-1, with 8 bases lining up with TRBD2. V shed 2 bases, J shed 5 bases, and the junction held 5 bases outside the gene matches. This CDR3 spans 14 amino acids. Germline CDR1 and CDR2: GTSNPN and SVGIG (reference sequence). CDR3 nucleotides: TGTGCCTGGAGTCCCCAGCGGGGGAACAATGAGCAGTTCTTC. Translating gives CAWSPQRGNNEQFF. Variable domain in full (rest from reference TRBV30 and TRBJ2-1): SQTIHQWPATLVQPVGSPLSLECTVEGTSNPNLYWYRQAAGRGLQLLFYSVGIGQISSEVPQNLSASRPQDRQFILSSKKLLLSDSGFYLCAWSPQRGNNEQFFGPGTRLTVL.

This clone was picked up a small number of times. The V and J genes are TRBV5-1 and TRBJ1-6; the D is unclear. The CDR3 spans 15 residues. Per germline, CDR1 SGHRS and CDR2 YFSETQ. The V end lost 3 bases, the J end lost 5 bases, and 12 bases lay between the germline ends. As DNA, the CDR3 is TGCGCCAGCAGCTCCGGGGAGTTGGATAATTCACCCCTCCACTTT. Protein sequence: CASSSGELDNSPLHF.

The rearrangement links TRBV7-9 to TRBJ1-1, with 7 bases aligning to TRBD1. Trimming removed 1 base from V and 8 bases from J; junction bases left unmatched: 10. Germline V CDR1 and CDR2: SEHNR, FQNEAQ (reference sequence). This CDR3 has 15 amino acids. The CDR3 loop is CASSLEGAQGLEAFF. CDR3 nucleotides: TGTGCCAGCAGCTTAGAGGGGGCGCAGGGTCTAGAAGCTTTCTTT.

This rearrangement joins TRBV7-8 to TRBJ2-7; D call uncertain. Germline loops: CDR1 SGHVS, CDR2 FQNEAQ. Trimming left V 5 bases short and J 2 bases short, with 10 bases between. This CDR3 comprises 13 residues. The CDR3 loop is CASSTARAYEQYV. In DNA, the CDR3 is TGTGCCAGCAGCACCGCCCGGGCCTACGAGCAGTACGTC.

The CDR3 protein is CASSHISNTEAFF. The CDR3 DNA is TGCGCCAGCAGCCATATATCGAACACTGAAGCTTTCTTT. This rearrangement joins TRBV4-1 to TRBJ1-1; D uncertain. The germline gives CDR1 MGHRA, CDR2 YSYEKL. The ends were cut back, 3 bases at V and 1 base at J, with 6 bases in the middle. This CDR3 has 13 amino acids.

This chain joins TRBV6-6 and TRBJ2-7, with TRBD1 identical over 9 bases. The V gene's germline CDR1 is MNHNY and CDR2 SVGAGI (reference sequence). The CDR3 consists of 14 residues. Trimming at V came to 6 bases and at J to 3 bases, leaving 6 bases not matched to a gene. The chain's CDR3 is CASRAGQGYYEQYV. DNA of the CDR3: TGTGCCAGCAGGGCGGGACAGGGTTACTACGAGCAGTACGTC.

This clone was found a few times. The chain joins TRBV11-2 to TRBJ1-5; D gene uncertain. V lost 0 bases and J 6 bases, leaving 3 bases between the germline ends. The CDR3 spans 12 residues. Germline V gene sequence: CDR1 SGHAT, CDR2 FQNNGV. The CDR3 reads CASSLEGQPQHF. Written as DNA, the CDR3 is TGTGCCAGCAGCTTAGAGGGTCAGCCCCAGCATTTT.

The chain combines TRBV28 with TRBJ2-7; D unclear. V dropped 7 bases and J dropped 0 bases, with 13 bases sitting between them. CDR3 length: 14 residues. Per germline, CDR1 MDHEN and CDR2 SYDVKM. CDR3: CASTPSFSSYEQYV. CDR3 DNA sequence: TGTGCCAGCACCCCCTCCTTTAGCTCCTACGAGCAGTACGTC.

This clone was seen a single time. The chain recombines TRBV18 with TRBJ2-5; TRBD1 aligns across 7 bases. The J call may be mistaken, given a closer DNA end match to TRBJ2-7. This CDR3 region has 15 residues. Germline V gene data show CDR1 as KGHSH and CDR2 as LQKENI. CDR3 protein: CASSDRDRSSYEQYF. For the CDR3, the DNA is TGTGCCAGCTCAGACCGGGACAGAAGCTCCTACGAGCAGTACTTC.

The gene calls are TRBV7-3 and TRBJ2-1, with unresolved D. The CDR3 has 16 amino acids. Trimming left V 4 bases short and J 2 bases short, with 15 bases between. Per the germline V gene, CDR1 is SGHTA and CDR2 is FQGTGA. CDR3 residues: CASSSSGSETYNEQFF. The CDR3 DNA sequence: TGTGCCAGCAGCTCGTCTGGCTCGGAGACCTACAATGAGCAGTTCTTC.

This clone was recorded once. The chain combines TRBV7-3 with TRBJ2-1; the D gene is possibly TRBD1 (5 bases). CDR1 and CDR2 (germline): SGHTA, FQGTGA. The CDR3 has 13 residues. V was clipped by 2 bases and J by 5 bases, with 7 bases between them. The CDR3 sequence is CASSLGADNEQFF. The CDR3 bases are TGTGCCAGCAGCTTAGGGGCAGACAATGAGCAGTTCTTC.

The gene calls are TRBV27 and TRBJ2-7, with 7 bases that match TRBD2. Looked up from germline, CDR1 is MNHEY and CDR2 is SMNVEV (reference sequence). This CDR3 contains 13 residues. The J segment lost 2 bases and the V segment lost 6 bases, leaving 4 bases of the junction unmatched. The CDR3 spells CASSLAETYEQYF. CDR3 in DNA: TGTGCCAGCAGCCTAGCGGAGACCTACGAGCAGTACTTC.

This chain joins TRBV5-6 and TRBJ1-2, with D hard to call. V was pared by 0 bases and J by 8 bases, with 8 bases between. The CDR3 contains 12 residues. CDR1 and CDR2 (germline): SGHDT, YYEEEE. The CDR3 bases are TGTGCCAGCAGCTTGGGGGGTGGCGGCTACACCTTC. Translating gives CASSLGGGGYTF.

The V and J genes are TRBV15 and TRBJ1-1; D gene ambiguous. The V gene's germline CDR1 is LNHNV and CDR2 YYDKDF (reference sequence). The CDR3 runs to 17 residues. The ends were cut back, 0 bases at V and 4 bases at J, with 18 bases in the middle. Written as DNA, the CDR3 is TGTGCCACCAGCAGAGATAGATCAGTCTTAAGCATCACTGAAGCTTTCTTT. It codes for CATSRDRSVLSITEAFF.

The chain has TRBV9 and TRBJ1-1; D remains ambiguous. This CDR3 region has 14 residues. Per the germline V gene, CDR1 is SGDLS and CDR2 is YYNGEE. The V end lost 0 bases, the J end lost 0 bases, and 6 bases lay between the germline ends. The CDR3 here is CASSVAGMNTEAFF. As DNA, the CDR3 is TGTGCCAGCAGCGTAGCTGGTATGAACACTGAAGCTTTCTTT.

For the CDR3, the DNA is TGTGCCAGCAGTTTCGGGGGGACCTTTAGAACGCAGTATTTT. This encodes CASSFGGTFRTQYF. The V and J genes are TRBV27 and TRBJ2-3, with 7 bases that match TRBD2. CDR1 is MNHEY, CDR2 SMNVEV, per germline (reference sequence). The CDR3 is 14 amino acids. The V gene end was trimmed by 3 bases and the J gene end by 9 bases; junction bases not matched to a gene: 9.